This T cell receptor beta chain was documented in a study of blood T cell repertoires in COVID-19. Study context: PBMCs, B-cell-depleted T cells, or T cells were the source of the cDNA or gDNA that made up the material.

The CDR3 loop spans 15 amino acids. Trimming took 3 bases from V and 9 from J; bases not matched to a gene: 8. The germline V gene encodes CDR1 WSHSY and CDR2 SAAADI. Cohorts were based on clinical histories the participants reported. Per the authors' pipeline: Reference gene primer amplification gave nucleated cell count estimates. Profiled with immunoSEQ multiplex PCR; TCRdb holds only in-frame clones, not every one. The V and J calls and clone size are taken from that table; D and trimming were inferred from the DNA. Of approximately 250,000 clones listed, 88% are singletons. The chain employs TRBV10-2 and TRBJ1-6; 7 bases agree with TRBD1. The source material was PBMCs or T cells enriched from blood (not recorded which). The receptor was derived from a middle-aged woman with acute COVID-19. CDR3 sequence reads: CASSEDGRGISPLHF. CDR3 DNA: TGCGCCAGCAGTGAAGATGGCAGGGGGATTTCACCCCTCCACTTT.